This is a list of T cell receptor beta chains from one sample in a study of T cell changes during pregnancy in multiple sclerosis. Clones were read by immunoSEQ multiplex PCR, and TCRdb kept only the in-frame ones, dropping some. The table has 85,000 to 90,000 clones, 80% to 95% seen once; the top ten hold 1.5% to 2%. The input for sequencing was peripheral blood, taken in the first trimester of pregnancy. The receptors derive from a female donor in good health, enrolled as a control in a pregnancy study. Each CDR3 is given with its conserved first and last residue. A D gene is named only where the DNA matches it firmly. Size tells how often a clone was seen (once, few, many) or the class of an expanded clone, and some rows leave it out.

NA	TRBJ1-2	NA	TRBV29-1	CSVAEWDYGYTF	TGCAGCGTTGCGGAGTGGGACTATGGCTACACCTTC
TRBD2	TRBJ2-3	NA	TRBV6-5	CASSISGGAPGTQYF	TGTGCCAGCAGCATTAGCGGGGGGGCTCCGGGTACGCAGTATTTT
NA	TRBJ2-2	NA	TRBV6-5	CASSYSAGPLTGELFF	TGTGCCAGCAGTTACTCGGCGGGGCCACTCACCGGGGAGCTGTTTTTT
TRBD1	TRBJ2-2	once	TRBV9	CASSVGQGVTGELFF	TGTGCCAGCAGCGTCGGACAGGGGGTAACCGGGGAGCTGTTTTTT
TRBD1	TRBJ1-5	NA	TRBV6-5	CASSSKTGQGNQPQHF	TGTGCCAGCAGTTCCAAGACGGGACAGGGCAATCAGCCCCAGCATTTT
TRBD1	TRBJ1-2	NA	TRBV6-5	CASSDRGGKVDGYTF	TGTGCCAGCAGCGACAGGGGCGGGAAGGTGGATGGCTACACCTTC
TRBD2	TRBJ2-7	NA	TRBV5-4	CASSLAVAGVYEQYF	TGTGCCAGCAGCTTGGCCGTGGCGGGGGTCTATGAGCAGTACTTC
TRBD1	TRBJ1-6	NA	TRBV28	CASSPPGQGDSPLHF	TGTGCCAGCAGTCCCCCGGGACAGGGGGATTCACCCCTCCACTTT
NA	TRBJ1-1	NA	TRBV30	CAWSVGGVTEAFF	TGTGCCTGGAGCGTCGGTGGTGTGACTGAAGCTTTCTTT
NA	TRBJ2-7	few	TRBV18	CASSPRPPKISYEQYF	TGTGCCAGCTCACCACGGCCACCCAAAATCTCCTACGAGCAGTACTTC
TRBD2	TRBJ2-5	NA	TRBV7-9	CASSSPLAGVQETQYF	TGTGCCAGCAGCTCCCCACTAGCGGGGGTTCAAGAGACCCAGTACTTC
TRBD1	TRBJ2-7	NA	TRBV12-5	CASGLARDRGYEQYF	TGTGCTAGTGGTTTGGCCCGGGACAGGGGCTACGAGCAGTACTTC
TRBD2	TRBJ2-3	NA	TRBV15	CATSRDFGRGADTQYF	TGTGCCACCAGCAGAGATTTCGGGCGGGGGGCAGATACGCAGTATTTT
NA	TRBJ1-1	once	TRBV2	CASRGLTGKNTEAFF	TGTGCCAGCAGGGGGCTGACAGGCAAAAACACTGAAGCTTTCTTT
TRBD2	TRBJ2-2	medium-sized	TRBV11-1	CASSPPGGGTAGELFF	TGTGCCAGCAGCCCCCCTGGGGGGGGAACAGCCGGGGAGCTGTTTTTT